This T cell receptor beta chain derives from a study of T cell changes during pregnancy in multiple sclerosis. Using immunoSEQ multiplex PCR, the repertoire was profiled, and TCRdb retains in-frame clones only, with some absent. In the table there are around 53,000 clones, about 92% of which are singletons. This CDR3 is built from 15 residues. Germline assignment: CDR1 SGDLS and CDR2 YYNGEE. Losses at the gene ends were 5 bases for V and 1 base for J; bases not matched to a gene: 5. Material: CD4+ T cells from peripheral blood mononuclear cells, obtained after pregnancy. The TCR comes from a female donor with multiple sclerosis, enrolled in a pregnancy study. The chain recombines TRBV9 with TRBJ2-3; 9 positions agree with TRBD2. The CDR3 nucleotides read TGTGCCAGCAGTAGCGGGGGTAAGGGCACAGATACGCAGTATTTT. Translation gives CASSSGGKGTDTQYF.